This T cell receptor beta chain was sequenced during a study of T cells after posttransplantation cyclophosphamide. Using immunoSEQ multiplex PCR, the repertoire was profiled, and TCRdb retains in-frame clones only, with some absent. The sample includes 66,000 or so clones, around 93% of them seen just once. The CDR3 sequence is 13 residues long. V lost 3 bases and J 5 bases, leaving 13 bases between the germline ends. Germline V gene lookup returns CDR1 GTSNPN and CDR2 SVGIG (reference sequence). The sequenced material came from PBMCs. The chain is built from TRBV30 and TRBJ2-5, with D possibly matching TRBD1 (6 bases). The sequence derives from a young woman in good health and a related stem cell transplant donor. As DNA, the CDR3 is TGTGCCTGGAGGGAACAGGGCTGGGAGACCCAGTACTTC. Amino acid sequence: CAWREQGWETQYF.